The rows below give T cell receptor beta chains drawn from one sample of a study of T cell responses to AZD1222 COVID-19 vaccine. TCRdb keeps only in-frame clones here, not all; method: immunoSEQ multiplex PCR. The sample records around 120,000 clones, roughly 90% being singletons. The source was peripheral blood, collected on day 0 of AZD1222 vaccination. Receptors were obtained from an adult in good health. The CDR3 runs from the conserved cysteine through the conserved F or W. A D gene is named only where the DNA matches it firmly. A clone size is listed for some rows: how often the clone was seen (once, few, many), or a class if it is expanded.

clone_size j_call v_call d_call cdr3_nt cdr3_aa
once TRBJ1-4 TRBV7-2 NA TGTGCCAGCAGCTTGGCCGGACAGTATAACGAAAAACTGTTTTTT CASSLAGQYNEKLFF
NA TRBJ1-6 TRBV6-5 NA TGTGCCAGCAGTTACTCGGGGCGGCAGAATTCACCCCTCCACTTT CASSYSGRQNSPLHF
NA TRBJ1-1 TRBV29-1 TRBD1 TGCAGCGTTGAAAGGGACAGGGCGAACACTGAAGCTTTCTTT CSVERDRANTEAFF
once TRBJ1-4 TRBV18 TRBD1 TGTGCCAGCTCTCCCTGGACAGGGGAACTGTTTTTT CASSPWTGELFF
NA TRBJ2-2 TRBV4-3 TRBD2 TGCGCCAGCAGCCAAGTGGGGACTAGCGAGACCATCGGGGAGCTGTTTTTT CASSQVGTSETIGELFF
NA TRBJ2-7 TRBV7-8 TRBD1 TGTGCCAGCAGCAAGGACAGGGTAAGCTACGAGCAGTACTTC CASSKDRVSYEQYF
few TRBJ1-5 TRBV6-5 NA TGTGCCAGCAGATTACAGCCCCAAGGCAATCAGCCCCAGCATTTT CASRLQPQGNQPQHF
NA TRBJ1-1 TRBV9 NA TGTGCCAGTGGCGGGTTGAACACTGAAGCTTTCTTT CASGGLNTEAFF
NA TRBJ1-5 TRBV4-1 NA TGCGCCAGCAGCCAAATTACGGTCAATCAGCCCCAGCATTTT CASSQITVNQPQHF
NA TRBJ2-3 TRBV28 TRBD2 TGTGCCAGCAGTTTTAGCGGGAGGGGGACAGATACGCAGTATTTT CASSFSGRGTDTQYF
NA TRBJ2-1 TRBV4-1 TRBD1 TGCGCCAGCAGCCAAGATCTTTTGGACAGGGGTTACAATGAGCAGTTCTTC CASSQDLLDRGYNEQFF
NA TRBJ2-2 TRBV5-4 NA TGTGCCAGCAGCTTGGTCATGGCGGATGCCGGGGAGCTGTTTTTT CASSLVMADAGELFF
NA TRBJ1-6 TRBV3-1/TRBV3-2 NA TGTGCCAGCAGCCATGACGGGGTTCCCCTCCACTTT CASSHDGVPLHF
once TRBJ1-4 TRBV11-2 NA TGTGCCAGCAGCTTAATGAGGGGAAATGAAAAACTGTTTTTT CASSLMRGNEKLFF
NA TRBJ2-3 TRBV27 NA TGTGCCAGCAGTTCCCACAGTGGCACAGATACGCAGTATTTT CASSSHSGTDTQYF